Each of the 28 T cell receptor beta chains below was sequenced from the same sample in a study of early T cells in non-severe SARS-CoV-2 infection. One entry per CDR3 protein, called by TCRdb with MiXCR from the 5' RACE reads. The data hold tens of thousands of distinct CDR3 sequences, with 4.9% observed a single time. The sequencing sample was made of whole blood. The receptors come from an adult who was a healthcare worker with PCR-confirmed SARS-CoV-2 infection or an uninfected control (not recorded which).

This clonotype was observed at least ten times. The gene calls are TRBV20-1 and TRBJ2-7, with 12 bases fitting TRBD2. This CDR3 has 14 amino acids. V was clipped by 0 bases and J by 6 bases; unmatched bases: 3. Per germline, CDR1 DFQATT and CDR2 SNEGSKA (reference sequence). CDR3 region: CSARDWTSGVEQYF. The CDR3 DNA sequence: TGCAGTGCTAGAGATTGGACTAGCGGGGTCGAGCAGTACTTC.

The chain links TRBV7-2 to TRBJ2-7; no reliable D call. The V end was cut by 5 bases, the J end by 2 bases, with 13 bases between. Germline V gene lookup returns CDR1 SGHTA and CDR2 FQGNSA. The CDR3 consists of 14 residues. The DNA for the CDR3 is TGTGCCAGCAGCCAGATGGCTAGTACCTACGAGCAGTACTTC. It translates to CASSQMASTYEQYF.

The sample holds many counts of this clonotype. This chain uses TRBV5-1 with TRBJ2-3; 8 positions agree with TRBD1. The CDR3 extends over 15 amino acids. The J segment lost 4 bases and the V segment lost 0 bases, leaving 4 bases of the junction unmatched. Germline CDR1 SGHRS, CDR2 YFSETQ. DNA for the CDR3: TGCGCCAGCAGCTTGGACGCGACAGGGGCAGATACGCAGTATTTT. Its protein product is CASSLDATGADTQYF.

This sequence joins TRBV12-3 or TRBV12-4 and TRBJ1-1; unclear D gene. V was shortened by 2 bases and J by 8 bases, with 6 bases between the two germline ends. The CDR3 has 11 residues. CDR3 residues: CASSLIGEAFF. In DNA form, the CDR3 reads TGTGCCAGCAGTTTAATTGGGGAAGCTTTCTTT.

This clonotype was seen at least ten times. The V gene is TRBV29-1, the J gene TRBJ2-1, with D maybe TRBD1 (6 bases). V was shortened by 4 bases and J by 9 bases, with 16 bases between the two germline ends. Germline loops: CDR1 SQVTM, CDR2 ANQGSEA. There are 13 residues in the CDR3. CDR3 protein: CSVVPTGQGEQFF. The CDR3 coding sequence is TGCAGCGTTGTACCGACAGGCCAGGGTGAGCAGTTCTTC.

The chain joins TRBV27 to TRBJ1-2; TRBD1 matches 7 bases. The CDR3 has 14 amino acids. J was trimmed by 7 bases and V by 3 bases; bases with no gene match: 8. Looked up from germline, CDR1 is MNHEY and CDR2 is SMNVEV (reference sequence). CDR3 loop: CASSFRQGGSGYTF. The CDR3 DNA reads TGTGCCAGCAGTTTTAGACAGGGAGGTAGTGGCTACACCTTC.

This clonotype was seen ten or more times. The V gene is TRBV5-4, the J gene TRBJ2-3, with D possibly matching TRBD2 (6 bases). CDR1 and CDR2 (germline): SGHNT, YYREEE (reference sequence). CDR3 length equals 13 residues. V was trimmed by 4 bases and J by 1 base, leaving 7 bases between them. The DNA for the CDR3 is TGTGCCAGCAGCCCGGGGGGCACAGATACGCAGTATTTT. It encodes CASSPGGTDTQYF.

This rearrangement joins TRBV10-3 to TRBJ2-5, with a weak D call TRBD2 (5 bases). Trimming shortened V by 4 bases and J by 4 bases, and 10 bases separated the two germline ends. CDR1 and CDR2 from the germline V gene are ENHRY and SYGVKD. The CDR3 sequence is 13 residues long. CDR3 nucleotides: TGTGCCATCAGTGCGGCGGGCGGAGAGACCCAGTACTTC. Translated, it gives CAISAAGGETQYF.

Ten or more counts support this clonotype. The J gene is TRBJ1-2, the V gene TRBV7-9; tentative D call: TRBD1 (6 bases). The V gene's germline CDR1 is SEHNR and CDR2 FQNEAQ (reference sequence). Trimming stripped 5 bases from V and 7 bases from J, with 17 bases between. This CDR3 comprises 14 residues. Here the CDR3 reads CASSRGTPKGGYTF. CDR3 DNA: TGTGCCAGCAGCCGCGGGACACCCAAGGGTGGCTACACCTTC.

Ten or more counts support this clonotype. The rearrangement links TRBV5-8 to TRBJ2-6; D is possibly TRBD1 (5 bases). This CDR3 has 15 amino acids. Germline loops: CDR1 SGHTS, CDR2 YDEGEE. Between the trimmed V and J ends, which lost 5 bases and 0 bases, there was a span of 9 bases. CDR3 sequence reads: CASSLQDSGANVLTF. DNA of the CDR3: TGTGCCAGCAGTTTACAGGACTCTGGGGCCAACGTCCTGACTTTC.

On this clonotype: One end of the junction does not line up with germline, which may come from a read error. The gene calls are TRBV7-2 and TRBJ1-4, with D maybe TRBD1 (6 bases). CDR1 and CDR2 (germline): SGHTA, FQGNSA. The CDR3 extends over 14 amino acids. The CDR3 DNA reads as TGTGCCAACAGCCCCGCCAGGGGAACTGAAAAACTGTTTTTT. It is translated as CANSPARGTEKLFF.

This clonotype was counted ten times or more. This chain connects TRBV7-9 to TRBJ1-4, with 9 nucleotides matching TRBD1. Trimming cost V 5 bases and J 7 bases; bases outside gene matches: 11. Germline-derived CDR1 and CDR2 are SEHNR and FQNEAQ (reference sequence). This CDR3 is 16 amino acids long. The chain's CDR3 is CASSLSGQGLSEKLFF. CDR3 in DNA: TGTGCCAGCAGCCTATCGGGACAGGGTCTAAGTGAAAAACTGTTTTTT.

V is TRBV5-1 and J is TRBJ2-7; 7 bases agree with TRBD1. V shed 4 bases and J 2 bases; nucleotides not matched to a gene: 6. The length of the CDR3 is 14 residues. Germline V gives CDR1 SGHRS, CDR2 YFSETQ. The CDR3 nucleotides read TGCGCCAGCAGCGAGCGGACAGGACCCTACGAGCAGTACTTC. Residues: CASSERTGPYEQYF.

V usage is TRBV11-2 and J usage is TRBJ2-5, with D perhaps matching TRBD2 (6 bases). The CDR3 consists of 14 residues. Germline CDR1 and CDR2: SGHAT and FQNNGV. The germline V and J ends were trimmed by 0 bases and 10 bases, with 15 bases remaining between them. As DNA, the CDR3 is TGTGCCAGCAGCTTAGAATCCCTTCCCGGGAGCCAGTACTTC. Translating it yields CASSLESLPGSQYF.

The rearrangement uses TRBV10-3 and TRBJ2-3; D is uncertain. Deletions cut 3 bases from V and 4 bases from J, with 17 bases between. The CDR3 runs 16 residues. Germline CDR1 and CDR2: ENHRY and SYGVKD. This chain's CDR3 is CAISDQDVPPSDTQYF. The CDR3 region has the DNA TGTGCCATCAGTGACCAAGACGTCCCCCCCTCAGATACGCAGTATTTT.

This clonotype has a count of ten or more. This chain's CDR3 is CASSVVFRQGPGTEAFF. The CDR3 bases are TGTGCCAGCAGTGTGGTATTTAGACAGGGTCCGGGGACTGAAGCTTTCTTT. The J gene is TRBJ1-1, the V gene TRBV6-1; 7 nucleotides align to TRBD1. V gave up 4 bases and J gave up 5 bases; unmatched junction bases: 16. The CDR3 spans 17 residues. The germline V gene encodes CDR1 MNHNS and CDR2 SASEGT.

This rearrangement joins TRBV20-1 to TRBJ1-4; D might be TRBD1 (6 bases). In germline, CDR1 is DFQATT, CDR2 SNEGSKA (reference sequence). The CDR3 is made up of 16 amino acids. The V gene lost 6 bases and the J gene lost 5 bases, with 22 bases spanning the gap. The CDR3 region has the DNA TGCAGTGCGACGCGGTCCGGGGGCGGGGACAATGAAAAACTGTTTTTT. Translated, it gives CSATRSGGGDNEKLFF.

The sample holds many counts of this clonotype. CDR3 DNA sequence: TGTGCCAGCAGCCAAGATGGCAATCAGCCCCAGCATTTT. This gives the protein CASSQDGNQPQHF. The chain recombines TRBV4-2 with TRBJ1-5; D remains ambiguous. Germline V gene lookup returns CDR1 LGHNA and CDR2 YNFKEQ. This CDR3 has 13 amino acids. Between the trimmed V and J ends, which lost 0 bases and 2 bases, there was a span of 2 bases.

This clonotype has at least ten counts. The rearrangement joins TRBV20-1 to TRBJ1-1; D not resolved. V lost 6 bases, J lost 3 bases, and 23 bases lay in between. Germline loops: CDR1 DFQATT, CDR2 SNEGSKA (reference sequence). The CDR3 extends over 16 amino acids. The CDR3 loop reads CSARPPGAGRDTEAFF. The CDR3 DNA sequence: TGCAGTGCCAGACCCCCTGGTGCGGGGAGGGACACTGAAGCTTTCTTT.

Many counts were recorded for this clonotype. The CDR3 here is CSARTGANIQYF. The CDR3 DNA reads as TGCAGTGCTAGGACAGGGGCGAACATTCAGTACTTC. This chain uses TRBV20-1 with TRBJ2-4, with 8 bases fitting TRBD1. Trimming cost V 3 bases and J 7 bases; bases outside gene matches: 2. This CDR3 contains 12 residues. Germline V lookup: CDR1 DFQATT, CDR2 SNEGSKA (reference sequence).

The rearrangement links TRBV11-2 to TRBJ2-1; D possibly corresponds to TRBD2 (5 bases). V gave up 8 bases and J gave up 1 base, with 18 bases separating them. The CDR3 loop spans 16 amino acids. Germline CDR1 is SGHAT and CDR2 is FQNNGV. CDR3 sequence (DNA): TGTGCCAGCCGGACGGCGGGTAGGAAGTCCTACAATGAGCAGTTCTTC. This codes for CASRTAGRKSYNEQFF.

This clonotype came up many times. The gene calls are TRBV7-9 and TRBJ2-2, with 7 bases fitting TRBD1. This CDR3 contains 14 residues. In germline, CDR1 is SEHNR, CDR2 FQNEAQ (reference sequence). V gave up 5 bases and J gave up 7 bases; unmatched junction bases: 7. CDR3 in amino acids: CASSQQGRIGELFF. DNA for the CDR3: TGTGCCAGCAGCCAACAGGGGCGGATCGGGGAGCTGTTTTTT.

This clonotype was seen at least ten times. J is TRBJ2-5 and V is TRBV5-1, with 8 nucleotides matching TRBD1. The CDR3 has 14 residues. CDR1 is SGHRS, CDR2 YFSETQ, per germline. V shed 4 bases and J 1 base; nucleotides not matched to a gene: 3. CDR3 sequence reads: CASSTGQGQETQYF. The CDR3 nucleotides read TGCGCCAGCAGCACCGGACAGGGCCAAGAGACCCAGTACTTC.

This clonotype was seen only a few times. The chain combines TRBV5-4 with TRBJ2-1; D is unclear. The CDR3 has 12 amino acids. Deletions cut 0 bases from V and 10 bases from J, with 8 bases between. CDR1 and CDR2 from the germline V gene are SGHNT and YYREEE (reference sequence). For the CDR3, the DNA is TGTGCCAGCAGCTTGGATTACTCCGAGCAGTTCTTC. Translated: CASSLDYSEQFF.

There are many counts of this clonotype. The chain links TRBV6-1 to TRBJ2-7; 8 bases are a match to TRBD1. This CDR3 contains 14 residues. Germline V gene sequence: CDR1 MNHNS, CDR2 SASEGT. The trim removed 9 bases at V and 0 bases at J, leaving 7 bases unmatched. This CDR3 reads CASMVQGVSYEQYF. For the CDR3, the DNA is TGTGCCAGTATGGTACAGGGGGTCTCCTACGAGCAGTACTTC.

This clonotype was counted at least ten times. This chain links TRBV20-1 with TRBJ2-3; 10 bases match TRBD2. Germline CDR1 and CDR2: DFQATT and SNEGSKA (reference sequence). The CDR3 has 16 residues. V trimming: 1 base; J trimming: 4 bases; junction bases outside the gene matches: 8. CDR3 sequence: CSARGFLAGDPDTQYF. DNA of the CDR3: TGCAGTGCTAGAGGCTTCCTAGCGGGAGATCCAGATACGCAGTATTTT.

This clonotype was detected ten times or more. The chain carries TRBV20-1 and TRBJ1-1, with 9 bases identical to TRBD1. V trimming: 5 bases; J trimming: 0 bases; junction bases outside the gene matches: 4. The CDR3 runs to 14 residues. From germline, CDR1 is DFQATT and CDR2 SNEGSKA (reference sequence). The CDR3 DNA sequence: TGCAGTGCTCTCGGACAGGGGATGAACACTGAAGCTTTCTTT. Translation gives CSALGQGMNTEAFF.

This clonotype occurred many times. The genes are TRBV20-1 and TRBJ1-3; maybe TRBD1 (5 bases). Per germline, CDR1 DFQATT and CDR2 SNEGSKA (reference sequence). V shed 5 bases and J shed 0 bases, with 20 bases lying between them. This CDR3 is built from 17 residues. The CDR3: CSAQPGHQGTSGNTIYF. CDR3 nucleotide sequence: TGCAGTGCTCAACCCGGACACCAAGGGACCTCTGGAAACACCATATATTTT.